The 20 T cell receptor beta chains below come from one sample, sequenced in a study of T cells in Graves' hyperthyroidism and ophthalmopathy. What was amplified from RNA transcripts were TCR beta CDR3 regions. In the first-round RT-PCR of the TCR CDR3, the HTBI primer set was used. TCRdb passed the multiplex PCR reads through MiXCR, listing each CDR3 protein once. The sample carries about 360,000 distinct CDR3 sequences, about 13% recorded once. Sequencing input: blood. Receptor source: a woman under 30 with Graves' hyperthyroidism.

This rearrangement joins TRBV27 to TRBJ1-5, with D unresolved. With 4 bases removed from V and 0 bases from J, the gap between germline ends came to 10 bases. The germline CDR1 and CDR2 sequences are MNHEY and SMNVEV (reference sequence). The CDR3 is 15 residues long. The CDR3 sequence is CASSWTGYSNQPQHF. CDR3 sequence (DNA): TGTGCCAGCAGTTGGACGGGCTATAGCAATCAGCCCCAGCATTTT.

In this sample, this clonotype turned up a few times. The conserved closing phenylalanine or tryptophan is absent in this CDR3, likely reflecting a read error. V usage is TRBV4-3 and J usage is TRBJ2-7, with TRBD2 matching 7 bases. The CDR3 spans 16 residues. V trimming: 4 bases; J trimming: 1 base; junction bases outside the gene matches: 10. The germline V gene encodes CDR1 LGHNA and CDR2 YSLEER. This CDR3 is CASSRYVGGFSYEQYL. The CDR3 nucleotides read TGCGCCAGCAGCCGTTACGTCGGGGGGTTTTCCTACGAGCAGTACCTC.

In this sample, this clonotype turned up many times. This chain connects TRBV27 to TRBJ2-3; TRBD2 matches at 7 bases. The CDR3 loop spans 15 amino acids. Germline V gene sequence: CDR1 MNHEY, CDR2 SMNVEV (reference sequence). The trim removed 5 bases at V and 4 bases at J, leaving 9 bases unmatched. Here the CDR3 DNA reads TGTGCCAGCAGTAATTGGGCGGGAGTCCCAGATACGCAGTATTTT. Translation gives CASSNWAGVPDTQYF.

The gene calls are TRBV4-1 and TRBJ1-1; D is unclear. Germline V lookup: CDR1 MGHRA, CDR2 YSYEKL. Trimming removed 1 base at V and 5 bases at J, with 8 bases between. The CDR3 covers 13 residues. The CDR3 bases are TGCGCCAGCAGCCAAGGAGGGATTACTGAAGCTTTCTTT. Protein sequence: CASSQGGITEAFF.

On this clonotype itself: This sequence may be a read error, since a much larger clone differs from it by one base. The CDR3 bases are TGCAGCGTTGAAGCGGCCAGCCAAGAGACCCAGTACTTC. This translates into CSVEAASQETQYF. J is TRBJ2-5 and V is TRBV29-1, with unresolved D. The germline V gene encodes CDR1 SQVTM and CDR2 ANQGSEA. CDR3 length: 13 residues. Trimming removed 1 base at V and 1 base at J, with 7 bases between.

This clonotype was observed a handful of times. The chain is built from TRBV7-3 and TRBJ2-5; a weak D match, TRBD1 (7 bases). Per germline, CDR1 SGHTA and CDR2 FQGTGA. Trimming removed 5 bases at V and 4 bases at J, with 17 bases between. The length of the CDR3 is 15 residues. The CDR3 coding sequence is TGTGCCAGCAGCCGAAATTCTCAGGGGGGAGAGACCCAGTACTTC. It codes for CASSRNSQGGETQYF.

This clonotype was observed many times. V is TRBV6-6 and J is TRBJ2-7; D is uncertain. The ends were cut back, 0 bases at V and 3 bases at J, with 9 bases in the middle. Germline CDR1 MNHNY, CDR2 SVGAGI (reference sequence). This CDR3 is 14 amino acids long. Here the CDR3 reads CASSYSTLLYEQYF. The DNA of the CDR3 is TGTGCCAGCAGTTACTCGACGTTGCTCTACGAGCAGTACTTC.

J is TRBJ1-5 and V is TRBV6-9; 7 bases line up with TRBD1. Germline assignment: CDR1 MNHGY and CDR2 SVAAGI. The junction had 5 bases not matched to a gene; V was cut back by 5 bases and J by 4 bases. This CDR3 is 14 amino acids long. CDR3 protein: CASSMGQLNQPQHF. CDR3 coding DNA: TGTGCCAGCAGTATGGGACAGCTAAATCAGCCCCAGCATTTT.

This clonotype was seen more than once but under ten times. This chain links TRBV10-3 with TRBJ2-7; TRBD1 matches at 7 bases. Per the germline V gene, CDR1 is ENHRY and CDR2 is SYGVKD. The V gene end was trimmed by 2 bases and the J gene end by 7 bases; junction bases not matched to a gene: 11. The CDR3 has 15 amino acids. The CDR3 reads CAISEGASTGREQYF. The CDR3 region has the DNA TGTGCCATCAGTGAGGGAGCTTCGACAGGGCGAGAGCAGTACTTC.

The chain recombines TRBV7-8 with TRBJ2-2; perhaps TRBD2 as D (5 bases). Germline V CDR1 and CDR2: SGHVS, FQNEAQ. This CDR3 has 15 amino acids. The V end was cut by 2 bases, the J end by 6 bases, with 13 bases between. The CDR3 bases are TGTGCCAGCAGCTTACAACTAGATGGTGCCGGGGAGCTGTTTTTT. Its protein product is CASSLQLDGAGELFF.

At least ten counts were recorded for this clonotype. V gene TRBV12-3 or TRBV12-4 combines with J gene TRBJ1-2; D gene unclear. Trimming cost V 5 bases and J 4 bases, with 11 bases left between them. The CDR3 has 13 amino acids. The CDR3 DNA reads as TGTGCCAGCAGTCCCGGACTCCTCTATGGCTACACCTTC. Translating gives CASSPGLLYGYTF.

This clonotype was detected a few times. J is TRBJ2-1 and V is TRBV4-3; TRBD2 aligns across 10 bases. From germline, CDR1 is LGHNA and CDR2 YSLEER. CDR3 length: 19 residues. V shed 4 bases, J shed 0 bases, and the junction held 12 bases outside the gene matches. The chain's CDR3 is CASSLHDLAGVRSYNEQFF. The CDR3 DNA follows: TGCGCCAGCAGCCTCCACGACCTAGCGGGGGTCCGCTCCTACAATGAGCAGTTCTTC.

This clonotype occurred many times. This chain joins TRBV28 and TRBJ1-1; TRBD1 agrees at 9 bases. Germline values: CDR1 MDHEN, CDR2 SYDVKM. This CDR3 region has 16 residues. V gave up 6 bases and J gave up 1 base; unmatched junction bases: 9. The CDR3 spells CASRSWTGASNTEAFF. The CDR3 DNA sequence: TGTGCCAGCAGATCCTGGACAGGGGCGTCGAACACTGAAGCTTTCTTT.

This clonotype showed up many times. The V and J genes are TRBV27 and TRBJ2-3; the match to TRBD1 covers 7 bases. This CDR3 region has 14 residues. Germline CDR1 is MNHEY and CDR2 is SMNVEV (reference sequence). With 6 bases clipped from V and 0 bases from J, the junction kept 3 bases outside the gene matches. The CDR3 nucleotides read TGTGCCAGCAGGCCGACAGGGAGCACAGATACGCAGTATTTT. This encodes CASRPTGSTDTQYF.

This clonotype was picked up a small number of times. CDR3 residues: CASSEVTGSNYGYTF. DNA of the CDR3: TGTGCCAGCAGCGAGGTGACAGGGTCTAACTATGGCTACACCTTC. The rearrangement links TRBV9 to TRBJ1-2, with 7 bases fitting TRBD1. V lost 3 bases and J lost 0; bases outside the gene matches: 5. This CDR3 contains 15 residues. CDR1 is SGDLS, CDR2 YYNGEE, per germline.

This clonotype was observed at least ten times. The chain combines TRBV28 with TRBJ2-1, with 10 bases aligning to TRBD2. The CDR3 has 15 amino acids. The germline gives CDR1 MDHEN, CDR2 SYDVKM. V lost 6 bases and J lost 3; bases outside the gene matches: 5. CDR3 coding DNA: TGTGCCAGCAGGTTCGGACTAGCGGTCTACAATGAGCAGTTCTTC. As protein: CASRFGLAVYNEQFF.

This clonotype was seen repeatedly, ten times or more. This sequence joins TRBV20-1 and TRBJ2-7, with no clear D. Germline assignment: CDR1 DFQATT and CDR2 SNEGSKA (reference sequence). This CDR3 has 12 amino acids. V lost 4 bases and J 1 base, leaving 8 bases between the germline ends. CDR3 residues: CSANGLSYEQYF. The CDR3 coding sequence is TGCAGTGCTAACGGCCTGTCCTACGAGCAGTACTTC.

This clonotype was observed at least ten times. The V gene is TRBV6-1, the J gene TRBJ1-4; TRBD1 aligns across 7 bases. This CDR3 is built from 15 residues. Germline CDR1 reads MNHNS; CDR2 reads SASEGT. J lost 7 bases, V lost 5 bases, and 10 bases had no gene match. This chain's CDR3 is CASSSLTGSSEKLFF. In DNA, the CDR3 is TGTGCCAGCAGTTCCCTGACAGGGAGTAGTGAAAAACTGTTTTTT.

As concerns this clonotype: A much larger clone sits a single nucleotide away, making a read error possible. The rearrangement joins TRBV13 to TRBJ2-7; 7 positions match TRBD2. Germline V gives CDR1 PRHDT, CDR2 FYEKMQ (reference sequence). This CDR3 spans 14 amino acids. Losses at the gene ends were 1 base for V and 2 bases for J; bases not matched to a gene: 2. The CDR3 DNA sequence: TGTGCCAGCAGCTTAGCCACTAGCGCCTACGAGCAGTACTTC. This gives the protein CASSLATSAYEQYF.

In this sample, this clonotype turned up many times. In nucleotides, the CDR3 is TGCAGTGCTAGACCACGGACAGGGGAGGAGGAGCAGTACTTC. Translation: CSARPRTGEEEQYF. The rearrangement joins TRBV20-1 to TRBJ2-7; TRBD1 aligns across 9 bases. The germline V gene encodes CDR1 DFQATT and CDR2 SNEGSKA (reference sequence). The junction had 9 bases not matched to a gene; V was cut back by 2 bases and J by 7 bases. The CDR3 runs to 14 residues.